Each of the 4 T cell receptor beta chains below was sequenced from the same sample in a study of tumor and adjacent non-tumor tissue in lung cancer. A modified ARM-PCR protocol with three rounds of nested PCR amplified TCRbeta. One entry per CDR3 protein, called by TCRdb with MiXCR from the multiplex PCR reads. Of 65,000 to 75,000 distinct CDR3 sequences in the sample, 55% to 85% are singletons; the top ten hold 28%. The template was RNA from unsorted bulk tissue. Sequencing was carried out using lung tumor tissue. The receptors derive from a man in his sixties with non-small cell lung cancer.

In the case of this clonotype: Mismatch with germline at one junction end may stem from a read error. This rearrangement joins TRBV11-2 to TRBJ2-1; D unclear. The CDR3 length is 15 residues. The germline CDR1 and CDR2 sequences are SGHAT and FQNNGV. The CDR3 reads CASILPAAGLNEQSF. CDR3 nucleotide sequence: TGTGCCAGCATCCTACCCGCTGCTGGGTTAAATGAGCAGTCTTTC.

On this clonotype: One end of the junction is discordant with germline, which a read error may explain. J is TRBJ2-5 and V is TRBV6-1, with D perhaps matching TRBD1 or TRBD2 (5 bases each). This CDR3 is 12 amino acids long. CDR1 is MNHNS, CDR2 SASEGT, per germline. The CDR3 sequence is CAISIKGETQCF. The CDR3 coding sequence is TGTGCCATCAGTATTAAAGGGGAGACCCAGTGCTTC.

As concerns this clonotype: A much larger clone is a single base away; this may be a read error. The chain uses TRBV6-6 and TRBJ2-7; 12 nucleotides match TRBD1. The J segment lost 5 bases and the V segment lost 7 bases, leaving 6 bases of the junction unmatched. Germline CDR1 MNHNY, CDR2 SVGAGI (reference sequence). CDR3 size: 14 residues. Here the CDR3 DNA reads TGTGCCAGCACTATGGGACAGGGGGCAGACGAGCAGTACTTC. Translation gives CASTMGQGADEQYF.

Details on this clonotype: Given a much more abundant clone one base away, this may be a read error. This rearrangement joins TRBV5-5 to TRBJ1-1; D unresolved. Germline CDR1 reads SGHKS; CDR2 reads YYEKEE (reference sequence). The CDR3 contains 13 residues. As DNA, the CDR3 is TGTGCCAGCAGCTGGGGAGTGAACGCTGAAGCTTTCTTT. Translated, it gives CASSWGVNAEAFF.